The text below deals with one T cell receptor (beta chain). What it binds is unknown. The sample originates from a study of shared clonotypes between healthy human individuals. Study at large: The donor pool was made up of two women and a few men aged 18 to 49.

Study-level points and caveats: It was the non-shared clonotypes that had lower generation probabilities than clonotypes shared by all four donors. Generally, naive subsets came out with larger estimated richness than memory subsets.

The V and J ends lost 4 bases and 3 bases respectively, with 17 bases between them. CDR1 and CDR2 (germline): SGHVS, FQNEAQ. The CDR3 is made up of 16 amino acids. Sequenced by immunoSEQ multiplex PCR; TCRdb stores in-frame clones only, minus some. This sample has approximately 1,000,000 clones; around three quarters occur once, and the top ten carry 0.85% to 1%. The sequence came from a man between 18 and 35 years old in good health. Some clones in this sample may be carry-over from other donors' samples. The rearrangement joins TRBV7-8 to TRBJ2-3, with D hard to call. The sequenced material came from memory CD4+ T cells from PBMCs. Subset noted: CD45RA-negative fraction. The CDR3 reads CASSSWRTPRTDTQYF. DNA for the CDR3: TGTGCCAGCAGCTCTTGGCGGACCCCCAGGACAGATACGCAGTATTTT.